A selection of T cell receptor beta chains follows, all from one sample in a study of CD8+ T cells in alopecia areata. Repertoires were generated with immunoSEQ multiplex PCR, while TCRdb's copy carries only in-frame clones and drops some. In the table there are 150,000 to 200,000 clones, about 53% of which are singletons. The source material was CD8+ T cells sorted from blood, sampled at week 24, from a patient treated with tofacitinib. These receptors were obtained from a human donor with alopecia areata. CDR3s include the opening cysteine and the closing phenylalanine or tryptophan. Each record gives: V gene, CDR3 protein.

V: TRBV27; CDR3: CASSTDRAGTEAFF
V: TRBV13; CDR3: CASSPPGEVEAFF
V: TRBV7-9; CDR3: CASSGDTQYF
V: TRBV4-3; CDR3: CASSQEFSPSKNTEAFF
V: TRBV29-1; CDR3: CSVVGGDVDEQYF
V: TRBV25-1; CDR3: CASSAAGYGYTF
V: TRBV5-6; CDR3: CASSWGTHNEQFF
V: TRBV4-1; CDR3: CASRGGGTNTQYF
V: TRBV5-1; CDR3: CASRVDKRYGYTF
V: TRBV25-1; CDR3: CASSEFEGVWDNEQFF
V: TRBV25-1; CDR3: CASSEGQRYNEQFF
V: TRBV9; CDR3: CASSATGLSYGYTF
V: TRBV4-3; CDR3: CASSQDRDNYGYTF
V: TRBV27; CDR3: CASSPNRDRGQGYGYTF
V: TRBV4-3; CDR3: CASSQILAGGGDTQYF
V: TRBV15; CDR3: CATSRERGQPQHF
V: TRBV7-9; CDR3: CASDTRGGTSLNEQFF
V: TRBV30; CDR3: CAWSVTSYTEAFF
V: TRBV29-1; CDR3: CSAADRANYGYTF
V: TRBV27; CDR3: CASRQGYEQYF
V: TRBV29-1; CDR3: CSVERRQGFGYTF
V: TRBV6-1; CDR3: CASTTGGEQYF
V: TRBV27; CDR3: CASSPSAGPVINEQFF
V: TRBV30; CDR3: CAWSVGTGHYEQYF
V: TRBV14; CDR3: CASSQEGLDRVWDNEQFF
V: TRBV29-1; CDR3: CRPDGQSYGYTF
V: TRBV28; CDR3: CASSPLRTGVKGYTF
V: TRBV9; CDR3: CASSVAAGRSYEQYF
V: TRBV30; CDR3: CAWRGGTYNEQFF
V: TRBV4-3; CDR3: CASSQDRDSKSNTGELFF
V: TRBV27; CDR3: CASSGQGSRAEAFF
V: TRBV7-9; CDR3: CASSGESRGYTF
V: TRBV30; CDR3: CAYRDRNSPLHF
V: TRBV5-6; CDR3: CASSQTGIYGYTF
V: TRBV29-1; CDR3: CSVPDNYGYTF
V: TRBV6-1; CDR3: CASSEVNLALTFYGYTF
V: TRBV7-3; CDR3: CASSLGDREQFF
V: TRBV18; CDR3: CASSPSKTGRLEETQYF
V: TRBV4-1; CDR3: CASSFRLENYGYTF
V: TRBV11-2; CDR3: CASSLDGLSYGYTF
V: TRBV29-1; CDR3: CSVDPGDDGYTF
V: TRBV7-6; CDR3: CASSSYTGGPGNEQFF
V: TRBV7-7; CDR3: CASSLGSVGTYEQYF
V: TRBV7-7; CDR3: CASSLGGRSTDTQYF
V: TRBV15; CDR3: CATSRARQDTNQPQHF
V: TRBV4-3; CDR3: CASSQERTGAYEQYF
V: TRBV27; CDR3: CASSKYNEQFF
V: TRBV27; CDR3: CASSLRAVRQPQHF
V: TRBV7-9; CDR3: CASSEQGNTEAFF
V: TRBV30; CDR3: CAWNSGRYEQYF
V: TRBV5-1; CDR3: CASSGPGQQETQYF
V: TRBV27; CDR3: CASSPGQPGETQYF
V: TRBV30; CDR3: CAWSRGAEQYF
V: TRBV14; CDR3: CASSSTGGYTEAFF
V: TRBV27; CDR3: CASSLLASGGAGNEQFF
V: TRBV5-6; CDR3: CASSLGVSSYEQYF
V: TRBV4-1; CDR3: CASSQDGEAEQFF
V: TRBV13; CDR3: CASSLGTNYKSTEAFF